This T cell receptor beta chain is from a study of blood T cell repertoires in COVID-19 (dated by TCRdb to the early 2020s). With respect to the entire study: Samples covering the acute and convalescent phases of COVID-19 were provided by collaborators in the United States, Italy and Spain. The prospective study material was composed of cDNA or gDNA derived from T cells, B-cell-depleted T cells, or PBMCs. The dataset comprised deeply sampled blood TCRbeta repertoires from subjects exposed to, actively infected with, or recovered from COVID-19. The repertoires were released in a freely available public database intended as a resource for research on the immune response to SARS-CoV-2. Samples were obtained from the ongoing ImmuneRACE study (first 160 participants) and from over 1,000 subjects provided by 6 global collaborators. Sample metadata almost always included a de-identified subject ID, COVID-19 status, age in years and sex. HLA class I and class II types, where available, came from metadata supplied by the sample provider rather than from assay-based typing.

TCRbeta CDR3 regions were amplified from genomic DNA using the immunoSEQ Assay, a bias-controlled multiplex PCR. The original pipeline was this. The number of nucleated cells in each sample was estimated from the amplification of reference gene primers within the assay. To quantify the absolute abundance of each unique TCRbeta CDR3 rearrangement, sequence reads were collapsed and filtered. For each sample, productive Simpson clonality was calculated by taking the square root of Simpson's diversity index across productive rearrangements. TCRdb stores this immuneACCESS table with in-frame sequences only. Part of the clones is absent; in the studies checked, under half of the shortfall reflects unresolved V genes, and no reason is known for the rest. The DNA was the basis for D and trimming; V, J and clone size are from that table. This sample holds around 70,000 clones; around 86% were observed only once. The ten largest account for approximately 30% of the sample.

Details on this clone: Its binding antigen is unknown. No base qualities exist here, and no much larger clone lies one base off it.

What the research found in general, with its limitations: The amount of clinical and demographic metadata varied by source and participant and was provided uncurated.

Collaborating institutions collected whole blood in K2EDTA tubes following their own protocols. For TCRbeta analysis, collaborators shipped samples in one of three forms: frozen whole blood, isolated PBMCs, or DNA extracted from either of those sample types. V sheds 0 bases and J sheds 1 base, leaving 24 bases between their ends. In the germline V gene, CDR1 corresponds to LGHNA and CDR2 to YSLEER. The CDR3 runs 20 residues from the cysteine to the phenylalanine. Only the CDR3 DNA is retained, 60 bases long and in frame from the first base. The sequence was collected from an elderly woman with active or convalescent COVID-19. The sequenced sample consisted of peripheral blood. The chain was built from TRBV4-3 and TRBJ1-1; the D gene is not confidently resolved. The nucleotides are TGCGCCAGCAGCCAAGATGCTCTGCCGGGAGTGAAAGACCGGAACACTGAAGCTTTCTTT. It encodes CASSQDALPGVKDRNTEAFF.